Here is one T cell receptor (beta chain) with its context. Its antigen is unknown. This specimen comes from a study of CD8 T cells in ankylosing spondylitis. General study findings and limits: What appeared characteristic of ankylosing spondylitis blood was a TCR beta motif of seven to nine highly homologous variants. Reportedly, matched ankylosing spondylitis synovial fluid was significantly enriched for disease-linked clones.

Preparation of TCR beta libraries was done by quantitative 5'-RACE with molecular barcodes. TCRdb processed the 5' RACE reads anew with MiXCR; each CDR3 protein has one entry. This table has about 160,000 distinct CDR3 sequences, around 19% appearing once. Germline V lookup: CDR1 ENHRY, CDR2 SYGVKD. The CDR3 is made up of 14 amino acids. V was pared by 6 bases and J by 5 bases, with 8 bases of the junction left unmatched. The sequencing sample was made of blood, either unsorted or a sorted T cell fraction (not recorded which). The chain uses TRBV10-3 and TRBJ2-7; 9 nucleotides match TRBD1. The source of this sequence is a male donor with ankylosing spondylitis or in good health (not recorded which). This CDR3 reads CAIRTGTGNDEQYF. CDR3 coding DNA: TGTGCCATCAGAACCGGGACAGGGAACGACGAGCAGTACTTC.